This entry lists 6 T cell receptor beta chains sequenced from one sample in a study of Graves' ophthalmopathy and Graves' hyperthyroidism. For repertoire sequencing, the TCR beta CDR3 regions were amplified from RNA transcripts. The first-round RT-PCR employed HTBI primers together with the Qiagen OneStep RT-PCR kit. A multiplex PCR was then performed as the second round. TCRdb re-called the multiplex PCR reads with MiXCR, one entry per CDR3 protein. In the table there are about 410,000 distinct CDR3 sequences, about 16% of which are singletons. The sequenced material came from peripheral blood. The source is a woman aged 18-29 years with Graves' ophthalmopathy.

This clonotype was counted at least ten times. DNA of the CDR3: TGTGCCAGCAGACCCGGGACATCCACCGGGGAGCTGTTTTTT. Its translation: CASRPGTSTGELFF. This rearrangement joins TRBV28 to TRBJ2-2; tentative D call: TRBD1 (6 bases). Trimming cost V 6 bases and J 4 bases, with 12 bases left between them. The CDR3 has 14 amino acids. Germline V CDR1 and CDR2: MDHEN, SYDVKM.

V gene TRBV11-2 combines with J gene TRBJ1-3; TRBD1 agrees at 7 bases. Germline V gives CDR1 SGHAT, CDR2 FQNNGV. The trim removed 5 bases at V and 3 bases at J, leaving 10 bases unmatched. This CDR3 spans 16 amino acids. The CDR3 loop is CASSKQGKPFGNTIYF. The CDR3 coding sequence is TGTGCCAGCAGCAAACAGGGGAAACCGTTTGGAAACACCATATATTTT.

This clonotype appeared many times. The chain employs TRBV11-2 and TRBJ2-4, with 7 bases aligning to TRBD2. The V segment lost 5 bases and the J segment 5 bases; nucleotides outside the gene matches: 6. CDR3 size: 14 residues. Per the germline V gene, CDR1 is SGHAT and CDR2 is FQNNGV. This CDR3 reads CASSPAGVQNIQYF. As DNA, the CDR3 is TGTGCCAGCAGCCCCGCGGGGGTCCAAAACATTCAGTACTTC.

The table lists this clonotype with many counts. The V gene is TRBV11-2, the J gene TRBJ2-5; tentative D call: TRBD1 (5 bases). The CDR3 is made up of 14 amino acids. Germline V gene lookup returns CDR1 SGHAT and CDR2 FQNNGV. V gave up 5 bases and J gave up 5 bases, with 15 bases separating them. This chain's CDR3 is CASSHRQGLETQYF. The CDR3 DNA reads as TGTGCCAGCAGCCACCGCCAGGGATTGGAGACCCAGTACTTC.

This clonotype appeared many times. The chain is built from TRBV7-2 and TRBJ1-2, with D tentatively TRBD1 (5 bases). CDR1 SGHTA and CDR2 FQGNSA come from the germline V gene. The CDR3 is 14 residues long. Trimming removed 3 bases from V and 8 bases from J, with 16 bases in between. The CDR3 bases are TGTGCCAGCAGCTTCACCAGGGACGGGTGGGGCTACACCTTC. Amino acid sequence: CASSFTRDGWGYTF.

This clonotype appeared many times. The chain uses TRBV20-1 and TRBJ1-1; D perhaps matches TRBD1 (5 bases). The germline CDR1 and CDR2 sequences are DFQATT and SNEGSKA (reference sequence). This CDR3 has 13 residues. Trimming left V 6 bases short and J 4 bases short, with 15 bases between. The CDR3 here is CSAVGGLGTEAFF. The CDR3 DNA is TGCAGTGCCGTCGGGGGTTTGGGCACTGAAGCTTTCTTT.